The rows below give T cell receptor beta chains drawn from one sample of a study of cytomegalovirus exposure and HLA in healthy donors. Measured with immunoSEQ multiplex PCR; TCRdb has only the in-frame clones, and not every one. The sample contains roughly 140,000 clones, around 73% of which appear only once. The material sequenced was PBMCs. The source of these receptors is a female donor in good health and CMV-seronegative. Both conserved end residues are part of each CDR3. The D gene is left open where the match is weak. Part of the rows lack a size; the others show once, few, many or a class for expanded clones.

CASSLFYPAGGSGDTQYF,TGTGCCAGCAGTTTATTCTATCCAGCGGGAGGATCTGGAGATACGCAGTATTTT,TRBD2,TRBJ2-3,TRBV27,-
CASSLTGEVYQPQHF,TGTGCCAGCAGCTTGACAGGGGAGGTATATCAGCCCCAGCATTTT,TRBD1,TRBJ1-5,TRBV7-6,few
CSTGLAVSSYNEQFF,TGCAGCACGGGACTAGCGGTGAGCTCCTACAATGAGCAGTTCTTC,TRBD2,TRBJ2-1,TRBV29-1,-
CASSPHMWDTQYF,TGTGCCAGCAGTCCACACATGTGGGATACGCAGTATTTT,-,TRBJ2-3,TRBV28,-
CASSQRQGADTEAFF,TGTGCCAGCAGCCAGAGACAGGGGGCAGACACTGAAGCTTTCTTT,TRBD1,TRBJ1-1,TRBV4-2,-
CASSLGGVLSYEQYF,TGCGCCAGCAGCTTGGGTGGTGTACTTTCCTACGAGCAGTACTTC,-,TRBJ2-7,TRBV5-1,-
CAWSGAGVNEQFF,TGTGCCTGGAGTGGAGCGGGAGTCAATGAGCAGTTCTTC,TRBD2,TRBJ2-1,TRBV30,few
CAIRSGGSGANVLTF,TGTGCCATCCGATCCGGGGGCTCTGGGGCCAACGTCCTGACTTTC,-,TRBJ2-6,TRBV27,-
CSVRESPVMNTEAFF,TGCAGCGTGCGAGAGAGCCCCGTCATGAACACTGAAGCTTTCTTT,-,TRBJ1-1,TRBV29-1,-
CATSSRGRGAFF,TGTGCCACCAGCAGCAGGGGGAGAGGAGCTTTCTTT,TRBD1,TRBJ1-1,TRBV15,-
CASSLGTVGYNEQFF,TGTGCCAGCAGCCTAGGGACAGTGGGATACAATGAGCAGTTCTTC,TRBD1,TRBJ2-1,TRBV7-9,-
CASSSDRLKGAEAFF,TGTGCCAGCAGCTCGGACAGGCTTAAGGGAGCTGAAGCTTTCTTT,TRBD1,TRBJ1-1,TRBV7-9,few
CSADAGLEQYF,TGCAGTGCTGATGCAGGACTCGAGCAGTACTTC,-,TRBJ2-7,TRBV20-1,-
CASSQISIDRVVYNEQFF,TGTGCCAGCAGTCAAATCTCGATTGACAGGGTAGTGTACAATGAGCAGTTCTTC,TRBD1,TRBJ2-1,TRBV28,-
CASSLSVGEVNYGYTF,TGTGCCAGCAGCTTATCAGTAGGGGAGGTGAACTATGGCTACACCTTC,-,TRBJ1-2,TRBV7-9,-
CASSPYSNQPQHF,TGTGCCAGCAGTCCTTATAGCAATCAGCCCCAGCATTTT,-,TRBJ1-5,TRBV27,-
CASSLGSSGRSGYEQYF,TGCGCCAGCAGCTTGGGGTCTAGCGGGAGGAGTGGGTACGAGCAGTACTTC,TRBD2,TRBJ2-7,TRBV5-1,few